The rows below give T cell receptor beta chains drawn from one sample of a study of cytomegalovirus exposure and HLA in healthy donors. Generated by immunoSEQ multiplex PCR, the TCRdb table keeps only in-frame clones and is missing some. Found here are about 140,000 clones, 82% of them singletons; the top ten hold roughly 9.7%. What was sequenced was PBMCs. The origin of the receptors is a woman aged 60 to 75 in good health and CMV-seropositive. Each CDR3 is given with its conserved first and last residue. A D gene is named only where the DNA matches it firmly. Not every row has a clone size; where given, it reads once, few, many or a size class.

j_call: TRBJ1-2; d_call: .; v_call: TRBV2; clone_size: .; cdr3_aa: CASSELGSLDYGYTF; cdr3_nt: TGTGCCAGCAGTGAATTGGGCTCCTTGGACTATGGCTACACCTTC
j_call: TRBJ2-1; d_call: TRBD1; v_call: TRBV2; clone_size: .; cdr3_aa: CASSDMSGGAYNEQFF; cdr3_nt: TGTGCCAGCAGTGATATGTCAGGGGGAGCCTACAATGAGCAGTTCTTC
j_call: TRBJ1-1; d_call: .; v_call: TRBV30; clone_size: .; cdr3_aa: CAWSRTEAFF; cdr3_nt: TGTGCCTGGAGCCGCACTGAAGCTTTCTTT
j_call: TRBJ2-3; d_call: TRBD2; v_call: TRBV5-1; clone_size: .; cdr3_aa: CASSLQSVGREYTQYF; cdr3_nt: TGCGCCAGCAGCTTACAATCAGTCGGGAGGGAGTATACGCAGTATTTT
j_call: TRBJ2-7; d_call: TRBD1; v_call: TRBV14; clone_size: .; cdr3_aa: CASRGTGDEQYF; cdr3_nt: TGTGCCAGCAGAGGGACAGGGGACGAGCAGTACTTC
j_call: TRBJ1-1; d_call: TRBD1; v_call: TRBV19; clone_size: .; cdr3_aa: CASSKAAGGEAFF; cdr3_nt: TGTGCCAGTAGTAAAGCGGCAGGGGGTGAAGCTTTCTTT
j_call: TRBJ2-7; d_call: TRBD2; v_call: TRBV2; clone_size: .; cdr3_aa: CASSDTRLAGLSGQYF; cdr3_nt: TGTGCCAGCAGTGATACAAGACTAGCGGGCCTCAGCGGGCAGTACTTC
j_call: TRBJ2-2; d_call: .; v_call: TRBV4-3; clone_size: .; cdr3_aa: CASSQDHRASTGELFF; cdr3_nt: TGCGCCAGCAGCCAAGATCACAGGGCGAGCACCGGGGAGCTGTTTTTT
j_call: TRBJ2-7; d_call: .; v_call: TRBV4-1; clone_size: few; cdr3_aa: CASSQDPSLFGQYF; cdr3_nt: TGCGCCAGCAGCCAAGATCCATCCTTATTCGGGCAGTACTTC
j_call: TRBJ2-5; d_call: .; v_call: TRBV7-2; clone_size: .; cdr3_aa: CASSSSLAWETQYF; cdr3_nt: TGTGCCAGCAGCTCATCGCTAGCTTGGGAGACCCAGTACTTC
j_call: TRBJ1-2; d_call: .; v_call: TRBV7-2; clone_size: .; cdr3_aa: CASSLNLANYGYTF; cdr3_nt: TGTGCCAGCAGCTTAAATCTTGCTAACTATGGCTACACCTTC
j_call: TRBJ2-7; d_call: .; v_call: TRBV27; clone_size: .; cdr3_aa: CASSPIGARDEQYF; cdr3_nt: TGTGCCAGCAGTCCGATTGGGGCCCGGGACGAGCAGTACTTC
j_call: TRBJ2-1; d_call: TRBD2; v_call: TRBV7-6; clone_size: .; cdr3_aa: CASSLSGGNNEQFF; cdr3_nt: TGTGCCAGCAGCTTGAGCGGGGGGAACAATGAGCAGTTCTTC
j_call: TRBJ1-4; d_call: TRBD1; v_call: TRBV19; clone_size: .; cdr3_aa: CASRPRGTANNEKLFF; cdr3_nt: TGTGCCAGTAGGCCACGCGGGACAGCAAATAATGAAAAACTGTTTTTT
j_call: TRBJ1-2; d_call: TRBD1; v_call: TRBV4-1; clone_size: once; cdr3_aa: CASSSGAGGIYGYTF; cdr3_nt: TGCGCCAGCAGCTCGGGGGCAGGGGGCATCTATGGCTACACCTTC
j_call: TRBJ2-1; d_call: .; v_call: TRBV19; clone_size: .; cdr3_aa: CASSTDRYPYNEQFF; cdr3_nt: TGTGCCAGTAGTACAGACAGGTATCCCTACAATGAGCAGTTCTTC
j_call: TRBJ2-2; d_call: .; v_call: TRBV28; clone_size: .; cdr3_aa: CASSSNVRRAAGGELFF; cdr3_nt: TGTGCCAGCAGTTCGAACGTCAGGAGGGCCGCTGGCGGGGAGCTGTTTTTT
j_call: TRBJ1-1; d_call: .; v_call: TRBV27; clone_size: .; cdr3_aa: CASSLYSINTEAFF; cdr3_nt: TGTGCCAGCAGTTTATATAGCATTAACACTGAAGCTTTCTTT
j_call: TRBJ1-2; d_call: .; v_call: TRBV28; clone_size: .; cdr3_aa: CASSSLYGGGYYGYTF; cdr3_nt: TGTGCCAGCAGTTCCCTCTATGGCGGAGGCTACTATGGCTACACCTTC
j_call: TRBJ2-1; d_call: .; v_call: TRBV28; clone_size: .; cdr3_aa: CATLERNLYNEQFF; cdr3_nt: TGTGCCACCTTGGAGCGTAACCTCTACAATGAGCAGTTCTTC
j_call: TRBJ2-7; d_call: TRBD2; v_call: TRBV28; clone_size: .; cdr3_aa: CASSLSTGGGEQYF; cdr3_nt: TGTGCCAGCAGTTTATCGACGGGAGGGGGCGAGCAGTACTTC
j_call: TRBJ2-5; d_call: .; v_call: TRBV20-1; clone_size: .; cdr3_aa: CSAFMETQYF; cdr3_nt: TGCAGTGCTTTTATGGAGACCCAGTACTTC
j_call: TRBJ2-2; d_call: TRBD2; v_call: TRBV19; clone_size: .; cdr3_aa: CASSLVAGGRSTGELFF; cdr3_nt: TGTGCCAGTAGTCTTGTAGCGGGCGGCCGAAGCACCGGGGAGCTGTTTTTT
j_call: TRBJ2-3; d_call: .; v_call: TRBV9; clone_size: few; cdr3_aa: CASSVVVVRVDTQYF; cdr3_nt: TGTGCCAGCAGCGTAGTCGTAGTCCGCGTAGATACGCAGTATTTT
j_call: TRBJ2-5; d_call: .; v_call: TRBV28; clone_size: few; cdr3_aa: CASSLRMGLETQYF; cdr3_nt: TGTGCCAGCAGTTTACGAATGGGCCTGGAGACCCAGTACTTC
j_call: TRBJ1-4; d_call: TRBD1; v_call: TRBV2; clone_size: few; cdr3_aa: CASNRDSNEKLFF; cdr3_nt: TGTGCCAGCAACCGGGACAGTAATGAAAAACTGTTTTTT
j_call: TRBJ1-5; d_call: .; v_call: TRBV28; clone_size: .; cdr3_aa: CASSLGGKPQHF; cdr3_nt: TGTGCCAGCAGCCTGGGGGGAAAGCCCCAGCATTTT
j_call: TRBJ2-7; d_call: .; v_call: TRBV11-2; clone_size: .; cdr3_aa: CASSSRLDYEQYF; cdr3_nt: TGTGCCAGCAGCTCCCGTCTAGATTACGAGCAGTACTTC
j_call: TRBJ2-3; d_call: TRBD2; v_call: TRBV28; clone_size: .; cdr3_aa: CASSLYSGLDTQYF; cdr3_nt: TGTGCCAGCAGTTTATATAGCGGGTTGGATACGCAGTATTTT
j_call: TRBJ2-1; d_call: TRBD2; v_call: TRBV18; clone_size: .; cdr3_aa: CASSPLSAGVEQFF; cdr3_nt: TGTGCCAGCTCACCGCTCTCGGCGGGAGTTGAGCAGTTCTTC
j_call: TRBJ1-2; d_call: .; v_call: TRBV6-5; clone_size: .; cdr3_aa: CASTQGTQGGYTF; cdr3_nt: TGTGCCAGCACTCAGGGGACGCAGGGTGGCTACACCTTC
j_call: TRBJ2-5; d_call: TRBD1; v_call: TRBV5-1; clone_size: .; cdr3_aa: CASSQGTGGRETQYF; cdr3_nt: TGCGCCAGCAGCCAGGGGACAGGGGGCAGAGAGACCCAGTACTTC
j_call: TRBJ1-1; d_call: TRBD1; v_call: TRBV30; clone_size: once; cdr3_aa: CAWSRDRRYTEAFF; cdr3_nt: TGTGCCTGGAGTCGGGACAGAAGATATACTGAAGCTTTCTTT
j_call: TRBJ1-5; d_call: .; v_call: TRBV19; clone_size: few; cdr3_aa: CASSYQSNQPQHF; cdr3_nt: TGTGCCAGTAGTTACCAGAGCAATCAGCCCCAGCATTTT
j_call: TRBJ2-1; d_call: TRBD2; v_call: TRBV5-1; clone_size: many; cdr3_aa: CASSLGGGGAGEEQFF; cdr3_nt: TGCGCCAGCAGCTTGGGGGGAGGAGGTGCGGGAGAAGAGCAGTTCTTC
j_call: TRBJ2-7; d_call: TRBD2; v_call: TRBV29-1; clone_size: few; cdr3_aa: CSVEERERESREQYF; cdr3_nt: TGCAGCGTTGAAGAGAGGGAGCGGGAGTCAAGGGAGCAGTACTTC
j_call: TRBJ2-2; d_call: TRBD2; v_call: TRBV4-2; clone_size: .; cdr3_aa: CASSQPPTSGLNTGELFF; cdr3_nt: TGTGCCAGCAGCCAACCCCCGACTAGCGGACTGAACACCGGGGAGCTGTTTTTT
j_call: TRBJ1-2; d_call: .; v_call: TRBV30; clone_size: few; cdr3_aa: CAWSAGLMGGYGYTF; cdr3_nt: TGTGCCTGGAGTGCCGGGCTTATGGGAGGCTATGGCTACACCTTC
j_call: TRBJ2-5; d_call: .; v_call: TRBV29-1; clone_size: .; cdr3_aa: CSCWGQGKETQYF; cdr3_nt: TGCAGCTGCTGGGGGCAGGGGAAAGAGACCCAGTACTTC
j_call: TRBJ2-1; d_call: .; v_call: TRBV5-1; clone_size: .; cdr3_aa: CASSRDRISYNEQFF; cdr3_nt: TGCGCCAGCAGCCGTGACAGGATCTCCTACAATGAGCAGTTCTTC
j_call: TRBJ2-1; d_call: TRBD2; v_call: TRBV15; clone_size: .; cdr3_aa: CATSKPSTGGPQLGEQFF; cdr3_nt: TGTGCCACCAGCAAACCATCCACGGGAGGGCCTCAGTTGGGTGAGCAGTTCTTC
j_call: TRBJ2-5; d_call: .; v_call: TRBV6-6; clone_size: .; cdr3_aa: CASRAGRLQETQYF; cdr3_nt: TGTGCCAGCAGAGCAGGGAGGTTACAAGAGACCCAGTACTTC
j_call: TRBJ1-5; d_call: .; v_call: TRBV2; clone_size: .; cdr3_aa: CASSAGNSNQPQHF; cdr3_nt: TGTGCCAGCAGTGCAGGGAATAGCAATCAGCCCCAGCATTTT
j_call: TRBJ2-1; d_call: .; v_call: TRBV7-2; clone_size: .; cdr3_aa: CASSLDSVYNEQFF; cdr3_nt: TGTGCCAGCAGCCTCGACTCTGTCTACAATGAGCAGTTCTTC
j_call: TRBJ2-1; d_call: .; v_call: TRBV5-4; clone_size: .; cdr3_aa: CASSRLGSHNEQFF; cdr3_nt: TGTGCCAGCAGCCGACTAGGAAGCCACAATGAGCAGTTCTTC
j_call: TRBJ1-5; d_call: .; v_call: TRBV16; clone_size: .; cdr3_aa: CASSDNSVSNQPQHF; cdr3_nt: TGTGCCAGCAGCGACAATTCAGTTAGCAATCAGCCCCAGCATTTT
j_call: TRBJ2-5; d_call: .; v_call: TRBV7-9; clone_size: .; cdr3_aa: CASSLARTVLDGTQYF; cdr3_nt: TGTGCCAGCAGCTTAGCGAGGACAGTTTTGGATGGGACCCAGTACTTC
j_call: TRBJ2-7; d_call: TRBD2; v_call: TRBV28; clone_size: few; cdr3_aa: CASNTGLAEQYF; cdr3_nt: TGTGCCAGCAACACGGGACTAGCAGAGCAGTACTTC
j_call: TRBJ2-7; d_call: .; v_call: TRBV30; clone_size: .; cdr3_aa: CAWGRTAEQYF; cdr3_nt: TGTGCCTGGGGACGGACAGCCGAGCAGTACTTC
j_call: TRBJ2-1; d_call: TRBD2; v_call: TRBV7-3; clone_size: .; cdr3_aa: CASSSGLAAYNEQFF; cdr3_nt: TGTGCCAGCAGCTCTGGACTAGCGGCCTACAATGAGCAGTTCTTC
j_call: TRBJ2-5; d_call: TRBD1; v_call: TRBV29-1; clone_size: once; cdr3_aa: CSALRTGWQQETQYF; cdr3_nt: TGCAGCGCCCTACGGACAGGGTGGCAACAAGAGACCCAGTACTTC
j_call: TRBJ2-1; d_call: TRBD2; v_call: TRBV6-4; clone_size: .; cdr3_aa: CASSLRPGLASDNEQFF; cdr3_nt: TGTGCCAGCAGTCTCCGCCCGGGACTAGCGTCCGACAATGAGCAGTTCTTC
j_call: TRBJ2-1; d_call: TRBD2; v_call: TRBV9; clone_size: .; cdr3_aa: CASSVVGTSLDEQFF; cdr3_nt: TGTGCCAGCAGCGTAGTAGGGACTAGCCTCGATGAGCAGTTCTTC